This TCR beta chain was sequenced for a study of blood T cell repertoires in COVID-19. The wider study: There were acute and convalescent COVID-19 samples, and they came from the United States, Italy and Spain. Nucleic acid was either cDNA or gDNA, and it came from T cells, B-cell-depleted T cells, or PBMCs.

This CDR3 spans 15 amino acids. The trim removed 2 bases at V and 5 bases at J, leaving 1 base unmatched. CDR1 and CDR2 from the germline V gene are LGHNA and YSLEER. Original handling: Estimation of nucleated cell counts was performed using reference gene primer amplification. The assay was immunoSEQ multiplex PCR, and TCRdb's table has in-frame clones only and misses some. The DNA was the basis for D and trimming; V, J and clone size are from that table. This sample has fewer than 300,000 clones, with 82% found just once. The J gene is TRBJ2-1, the V gene TRBV4-3; 12 positions match TRBD2. The sequencing sample was made of peripheral blood. The clonotype was recovered from a woman between 18 and 29 years old with acute or convalescent COVID-19. The CDR3 reads CASSQRTSGNNEQFF. In DNA, the CDR3 is TGCGCCAGCAGCCAACGGACTAGCGGGAACAATGAGCAGTTCTTC.